The T cell receptor (beta chain) described here comes from a study of blood T cells in healthy people across ages. J was trimmed by 6 bases and V by 7 bases; bases with no gene match: 7. The CDR3 length is 14 residues. This clonotype has just a few counts. Sample-barcoded 5' priming and a J-beta primer mix drove a second PCR of about 6 to 12 cycles. Each CDR3 protein gets one entry after TCRdb re-called the 5' RACE reads with MiXCR. The repertoire has 1.5 million to 2 million distinct CDR3 sequences, roughly 30% of them found once; the top ten carry 7.7%. Each sample provided at least 6 micrograms of extracted total RNA.

Material for sequencing was blood. The TCR originated in a woman aged 30 to 39 in good health. The rearrangement uses TRBV12-3 or TRBV12-4 and TRBJ1-5; TRBD1 agrees at 9 bases. The CDR3 region is CASTSGQGPQPQHF. CDR3 nucleotides: TGTGCCAGCACCTCGGGACAGGGTCCTCAGCCCCAGCATTTT.